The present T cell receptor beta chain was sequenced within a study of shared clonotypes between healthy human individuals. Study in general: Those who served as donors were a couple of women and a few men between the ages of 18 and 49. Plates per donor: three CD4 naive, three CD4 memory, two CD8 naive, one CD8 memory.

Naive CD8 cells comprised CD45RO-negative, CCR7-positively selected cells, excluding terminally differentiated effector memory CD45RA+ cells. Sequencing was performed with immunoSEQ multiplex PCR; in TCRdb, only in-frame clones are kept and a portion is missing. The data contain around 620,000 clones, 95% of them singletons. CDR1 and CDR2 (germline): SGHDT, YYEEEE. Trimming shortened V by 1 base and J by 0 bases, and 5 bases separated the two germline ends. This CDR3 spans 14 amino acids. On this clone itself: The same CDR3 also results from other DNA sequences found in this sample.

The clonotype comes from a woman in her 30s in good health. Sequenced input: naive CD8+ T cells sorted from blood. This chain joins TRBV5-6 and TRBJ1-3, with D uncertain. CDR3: CASSLPSSGNTIYF. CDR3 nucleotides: TGTGCCAGCAGCTTGCCGAGCTCTGGAAACACCATATATTTT.